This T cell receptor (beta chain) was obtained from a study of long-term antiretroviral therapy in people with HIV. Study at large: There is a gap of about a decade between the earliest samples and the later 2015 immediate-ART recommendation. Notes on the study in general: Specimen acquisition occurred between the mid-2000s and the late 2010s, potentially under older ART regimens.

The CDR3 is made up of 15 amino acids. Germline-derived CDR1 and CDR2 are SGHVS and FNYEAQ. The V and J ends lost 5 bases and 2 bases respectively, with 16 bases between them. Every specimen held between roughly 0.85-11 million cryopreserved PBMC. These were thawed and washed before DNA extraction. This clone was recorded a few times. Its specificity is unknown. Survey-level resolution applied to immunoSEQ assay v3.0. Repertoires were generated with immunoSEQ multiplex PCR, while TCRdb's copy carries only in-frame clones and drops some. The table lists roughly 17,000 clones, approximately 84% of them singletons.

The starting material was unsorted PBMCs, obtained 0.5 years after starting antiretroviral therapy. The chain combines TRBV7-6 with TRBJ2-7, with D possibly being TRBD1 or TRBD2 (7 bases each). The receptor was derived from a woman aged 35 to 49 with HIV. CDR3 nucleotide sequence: TGTGCCAGCAGCCCGGGGAGGGGGCCCGCCTACGAGCAGTACTTC. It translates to CASSPGRGPAYEQYF.